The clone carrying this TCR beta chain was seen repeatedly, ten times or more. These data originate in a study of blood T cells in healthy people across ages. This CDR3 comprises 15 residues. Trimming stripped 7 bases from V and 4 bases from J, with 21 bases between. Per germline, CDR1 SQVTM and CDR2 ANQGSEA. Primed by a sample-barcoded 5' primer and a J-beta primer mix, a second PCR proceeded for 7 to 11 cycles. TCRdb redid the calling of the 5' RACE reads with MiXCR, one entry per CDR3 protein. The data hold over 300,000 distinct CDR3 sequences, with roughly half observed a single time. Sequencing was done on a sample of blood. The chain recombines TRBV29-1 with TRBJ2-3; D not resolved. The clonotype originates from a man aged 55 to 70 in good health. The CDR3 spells CSAQRSAEIADTQYF. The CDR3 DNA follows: TGCAGCGCCCAAAGATCGGCCGAAATTGCAGATACGCAGTATTTT.